Here is one T cell receptor (beta chain) with its context. Its target is unknown. Patients were excluded for autoimmune disease history or systemic immunosuppression. Assay used: immunoSEQ multiplex PCR; TCRdb lists only in-frame clones, some missing. The sample consists of roughly 86,000 clones, approximately 90% of them appearing once. The sample comes from a study of OX40 agonist ivuxolimab in advanced cancers. Study in general: Three dose-escalation patients had partial responses: one with hepatocellular carcinoma and two with cutaneous melanoma. Study-wide results and caveats: Normalized T-cell clonal expansion was also low in a subset of nonresponders.

Germline CDR1 reads MNHNY; CDR2 reads SVGAGI (reference sequence). Trimming stripped 10 bases from V and 0 bases from J, with 10 bases between. The CDR3 is 12 residues long. The source is an adult with an advanced solid tumor such as melanoma, head and neck, liver or kidney cancer. Sequenced material: CD4+ or CD8+ T cells sorted from blood, taken in a trial of the OX40 agonist ivuxolimab. This chain joins TRBV6-6 and TRBJ2-7; D not certain. In DNA form, the CDR3 reads TGTGCCACCCAGAGGAGCTCCTACGAGCAGTACTTC. Amino acid sequence: CATQRSSYEQYF.